This T cell receptor beta chain originates from a study of shared clonotypes between healthy human individuals. General study points: The sharing of 5% to 6.5% of naive CD4 clonotypes was seen across a few donors. The study found lower generation probabilities in non-shared clonotypes than in those shared by all four donors.

A remark on this clone: The antigen is not known.

Deep was the level used in running the assay. In the study's own analysis: Filtering differed for immunoSEQ, which gave only junction sequences without quality scores. The data were produced by immunoSEQ multiplex PCR, yet TCRdb's version contains in-frame clones alone and is incomplete. The DNA gave D and trimming, while V, J and clone size come from that table. The data contain under 2.5 million clones, under 95% of them singletons. The CDR3 consists of 17 residues. CDR1 MDHEN and CDR2 SYDVKM come from the germline V gene. The V and J ends lost 5 bases and 6 bases, in that order; junction bases with no gene match: 13.

This sequence originates from a man younger than 35 in good health. Some clones in this sample may be carry-over from other donors' samples. Sequencing was carried out using naive CD4+ T cells from PBMCs. Subset indicated: CD45RA+ positively selected. This chain joins TRBV28 and TRBJ1-2; 12 bases align to TRBD1. The CDR3 sequence: CASSIHPGQGAWHGYTF. The DNA of the CDR3 is TGTGCCAGCAGTATCCATCCGGGACAGGGGGCGTGGCATGGCTACACCTTC.